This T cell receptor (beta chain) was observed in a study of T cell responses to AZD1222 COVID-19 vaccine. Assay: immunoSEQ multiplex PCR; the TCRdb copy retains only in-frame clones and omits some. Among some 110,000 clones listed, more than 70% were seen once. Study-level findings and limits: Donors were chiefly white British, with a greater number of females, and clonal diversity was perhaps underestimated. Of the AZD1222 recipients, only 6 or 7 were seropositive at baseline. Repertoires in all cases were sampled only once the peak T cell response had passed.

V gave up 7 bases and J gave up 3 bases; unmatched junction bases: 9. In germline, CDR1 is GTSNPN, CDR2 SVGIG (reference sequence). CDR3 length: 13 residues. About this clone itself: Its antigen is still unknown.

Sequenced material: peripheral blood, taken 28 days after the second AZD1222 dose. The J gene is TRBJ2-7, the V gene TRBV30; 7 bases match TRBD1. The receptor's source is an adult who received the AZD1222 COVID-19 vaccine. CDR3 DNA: TGTGCCTTTCTAGACAGGGTATTCTACGAGCAGTACTTC. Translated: CAFLDRVFYEQYF.